A selection of T cell receptor beta chains follows, all from one sample in a study of cytomegalovirus exposure and HLA in healthy donors. The assay was immunoSEQ multiplex PCR, and TCRdb's table has in-frame clones only and misses some. This table has 150,000 to 200,000 clones, about 75% appearing once. Sequenced: PBMCs. These receptor sequences come from a woman aged 50 to 65 in good health and CMV-seropositive. CDR3s include the opening cysteine and the closing phenylalanine or tryptophan. A D gene is named only where the DNA matches it firmly. Size tells how often a clone was seen (once, few, many) or the class of an expanded clone, and some rows leave it out.

cdr3_aa	cdr3_nt	d_call	v_call	j_call	clone_size
CASSTRAGTDTQYF	TGTGCCAGCAGTACCCGCGCAGGGACAGATACGCAGTATTTT	-	TRBV6-1	TRBJ2-3	-
CASSAAGGPDTEAFF	TGTGCCAGCAGCGCGGCAGGGGGCCCGGACACTGAAGCTTTCTTT	TRBD1	TRBV9	TRBJ1-1	-
CASSYGAGYEQYF	TGTGCCAGCAGTTATGGGGCAGGTTACGAGCAGTACTTC	-	TRBV6-6	TRBJ2-7	-
CASWTGGLTGTEAFF	TGTGCCAGCTGGACAGGGGGGCTAACGGGGACTGAAGCTTTCTTT	TRBD1	TRBV6-6	TRBJ1-1	-
CASSLVIGDSYEQYF	TGTGCCAGCAGCTTAGTTATAGGGGACAGCTACGAGCAGTACTTC	TRBD1	TRBV11-2	TRBJ2-7	-
CASSDTGGHGYTF	TGTGCCAGCAGTGACACAGGGGGCCATGGCTACACCTTC	TRBD1	TRBV6-4	TRBJ1-2	-
CASSVDPTGSEQYF	TGTGCCAGCAGCGTAGACCCTACGGGGAGCGAGCAGTACTTC	-	TRBV9	TRBJ2-7	-
CAISPGTSTEETQYF	TGTGCCATCAGCCCCGGGACTAGCACCGAAGAGACCCAGTACTTC	TRBD2	TRBV10-3	TRBJ2-5	-
CASRPGRGTEAFF	TGTGCCAGCAGGCCAGGTCGGGGCACTGAAGCTTTCTTT	-	TRBV6-1	TRBJ1-1	-
CASSLLKAGEAFF	TGCGCCAGCAGCTTGTTAAAGGCAGGTGAAGCTTTCTTT	-	TRBV5-1	TRBJ1-1	-
CAWRRSDGEAFF	TGTGCCTGGAGAAGAAGCGACGGGGAAGCTTTCTTT	-	TRBV30	TRBJ1-1	-
CASSGLSATDTQYF	TGTGCCAGTAGTGGGCTGAGTGCCACAGATACGCAGTATTTT	-	TRBV19	TRBJ2-3	-
CASSLPGRGSSGEQFF	TGTGCCAGCAGCTTACCTGGGCGCGGGAGCTCGGGCGAGCAGTTCTTC	TRBD2	TRBV7-9	TRBJ2-1	-
CASSRGQGDYEQYF	TGCGCCAGCAGCCGCGGACAGGGGGACTACGAGCAGTACTTC	TRBD1	TRBV4-1	TRBJ2-7	many
CASRGGRAQETQYF	TGTGCCAGCAGGGGCGGGAGAGCCCAAGAGACCCAGTACTTC	TRBD2	TRBV2	TRBJ2-5	-
CASSEGQGARETQYF	TGTGCCAGCAGTGAGGGACAGGGGGCGAGAGAGACCCAGTACTTC	TRBD1	TRBV2	TRBJ2-5	-
CASSQYGIQGYGYTF	TGTGCCAGCTCACAGTATGGAATTCAGGGCTATGGCTACACCTTC	-	TRBV18	TRBJ1-2	-
CASSQVAGATKNIQYF	TGCGCCAGCAGCCAAGTGGCAGGGGCAACCAAAAACATTCAGTACTTC	-	TRBV4-3	TRBJ2-4	-
CASSVREYSYNEQFF	TGTGCCAGTAGTGTCCGGGAGTATTCCTACAATGAGCAGTTCTTC	-	TRBV19	TRBJ2-1	-
CAISYTGGEGGTPLHF	TGTGCCATCAGCTATACAGGGGGCGAAGGAGGCACACCCCTCCACTTT	TRBD1	TRBV10-3	TRBJ1-6	-
CASSQGADYGYTF	TGTGCCAGCAGCCAGGGGGCGGACTATGGCTACACCTTC	TRBD1	TRBV7-8	TRBJ1-2	-
CASSLAPRGQTMNTEAFF	TGTGCCAGCAGCTTAGCGCCACGAGGACAGACAATGAACACTGAAGCTTTCTTT	-	TRBV7-6	TRBJ1-1	-
CASSSGTGWNTEAFF	TGTGCCAGCAGTTCCGGGACAGGGTGGAACACTGAAGCTTTCTTT	TRBD1	TRBV6-5	TRBJ1-1	-
CSVAPNLAGGETQYF	TGCAGCGTTGCGCCAAATTTGGCGGGGGGGGAGACCCAGTACTTC	TRBD2	TRBV29-1	TRBJ2-5	once
CASSLDRVSYGYTF	TGCGCCAGCAGCTTGGACAGGGTATCATATGGCTACACCTTC	-	TRBV5-1	TRBJ1-2	-
CASSQERVNSNQPQHF	TGCGCCAGCAGCCAAGAGAGGGTCAATAGCAATCAGCCCCAGCATTTT	-	TRBV4-1	TRBJ1-5	-
CASSSTGGQYF	TGTGCCAGCAGTTCGACAGGGGGCCAGTACTTC	TRBD1	TRBV2	TRBJ2-5	-
CASSSLDTANYNEQFF	TGTGCCAGCAGTTCCCTGGACACCGCAAACTACAATGAGCAGTTCTTC	-	TRBV6-6	TRBJ2-1	-
CASSQVSGNTGELFF	TGCGCCAGCAGCCAAGTTTCGGGAAACACCGGGGAGCTGTTTTTT	-	TRBV4-1	TRBJ2-2	-
CASSLATDTQYF	TGTGCCAGCTCTCTAGCAACAGATACGCAGTATTTT	-	TRBV6-1	TRBJ2-3	-
CSAADTDTQYF	TGCAGTGCCGCGGACACAGATACGCAGTATTTT	-	TRBV20-1	TRBJ2-3	-
CASSGWRGRGDADTQYF	TGTGCCAGCAGCGGGTGGCGGGGCAGGGGGGACGCAGATACGCAGTATTTT	-	TRBV7-9	TRBJ2-3	-
CASSRQGGQETQYF	TGTGCCAGCAGTAGACAGGGGGGACAAGAGACCCAGTACTTC	TRBD1	TRBV7-2	TRBJ2-5	-
CASSELGAPGRYF	TGTGCCAGCAGTGAGTTGGGGGCACCAGGCAGGTACTTC	-	TRBV2	TRBJ2-7	-
CASSDRGSSYEQYF	TGTGCCAGCAGCGACAGGGGGTCCTCCTACGAGCAGTACTTC	TRBD1	TRBV27	TRBJ2-7	once
CASSIGHTYEQYF	TGTGCCAGCAGCATCGGACATACCTACGAGCAGTACTTC	-	TRBV6-5	TRBJ2-7	-
CASSAFTGYSQETQYF	TGTGCCAGTAGTGCGTTCACAGGGTACAGCCAAGAGACCCAGTACTTC	-	TRBV19	TRBJ2-5	-
CASSPTGEGTDTQYF	TGCGCCAGCAGCCCGACAGGGGAGGGCACAGATACGCAGTATTTT	TRBD1	TRBV5-1	TRBJ2-3	once
CASSALPLFEAFF	TGTGCCAGCAGCGCGCTACCGTTGTTCGAAGCTTTCTTT	-	TRBV28	TRBJ1-1	-